The T cell receptor beta chain under discussion was sequenced for a study of T cell changes during pregnancy in multiple sclerosis. The method was immunoSEQ multiplex PCR; TCRdb's version includes in-frame clones alone and lacks a portion of them. Of over 70,000 clones in the sample, about 91% were seen once. From germline, CDR1 is SGHVS and CDR2 FQNEAQ. This CDR3 has 15 residues. V was pared by 3 bases and J by 4 bases, with 4 bases of the junction left unmatched. The sample here was peripheral blood, taken in the first trimester of pregnancy. The J gene is TRBJ1-5, the V gene TRBV7-8; 9 bases are shared with TRBD1. The source is a female donor in good health, enrolled as a control in a pregnancy study. CDR3 in amino acids: CASSFDRGFNQPQHF. In nucleotides, the CDR3 is TGTGCCAGCAGCTTCGACAGGGGGTTTAATCAGCCCCAGCATTTT.